The clone carrying this TCR beta chain appeared once. The record originates from a study of technical replicates of blood from a few donors. The CDR3 sequence is 13 residues long. The protocol was immunoSEQ multiplex PCR, while the TCRdb copy is restricted to in-frame clones and leaves out a portion. The sample contains tens of thousands of clones, about 96% of which appear only once. The source of this sequence is a human donor in good health. The sample was T cells isolated from PBMCs. This sequence joins TRBV5-3 and TRBJ2-3, with 7 bases lining up with TRBD1. TRBV5-3 is flagged as an ORF with uncertain function. The CDR3 DNA reads TGTGATCATACAGGGGTTGAGGCAGATACGCAGTATTTT. Translating gives CDHTGVEADTQYF.